The next 27 T cell receptor beta chains were all read from a single sample in a study of blood T cell repertoires in COVID-19. The data were produced by immunoSEQ multiplex PCR, yet TCRdb's version contains in-frame clones alone and is incomplete. This sample yields under 200,000 clones, of which roughly 80% are seen a single time; around 4.3% belongs to the top ten. The sequencing input was PBMCs or T cells enriched from blood (not recorded which). The receptors here all came from a woman aged 45-65 years who had recovered from COVID-19.

The chain uses TRBV28 and TRBJ1-2; a possible D gene is TRBD1 (6 bases). This CDR3 is built from 15 residues. The ends were cut back, 5 bases at V and 4 bases at J, with 17 bases in the middle. CDR1 and CDR2 (germline): MDHEN, SYDVKM. CDR3 DNA sequence: TGTGCCAGCAGTCAACCGGGACAAGAACTCTATGGCTACACCTTC. Protein: CASSQPGQELYGYTF.

The J gene is TRBJ1-1, the V gene TRBV6-2 or TRBV6-3, with 7 bases matching TRBD1. J lost 1 base, V lost 5 bases, and 7 bases had no gene match. Germline V gene data show CDR1 as MNHEY and CDR2 as SVGEGT. This CDR3 has 15 residues. The CDR3 loop is CASSQLSGGNTEAFF. Written as DNA, the CDR3 is TGTGCCAGCAGTCAACTCTCAGGGGGGAACACTGAAGCTTTCTTT.

This clone was seen more than once but under ten times. The V call is TRBV28, the J call TRBJ1-6, with 9 bases identical to TRBD1. The germline V gene has CDR1 MDHEN and CDR2 SYDVKM. The junction had 7 bases not matched to a gene; V was cut back by 7 bases and J by 9 bases. CDR3 length: 14 amino acids. CDR3 DNA: TGTGCCAGCACCGACACAGGGGGCAGTTCACCCCTCCACTTT. This translates into CASTDTGGSSPLHF.

The chain joins TRBV11-2 to TRBJ1-1; D may be TRBD1 (5 bases). Trimming left V 2 bases short and J 4 bases short, with 5 bases between. The CDR3 extends over 12 amino acids. Looked up from germline, CDR1 is SGHAT and CDR2 is FQNNGV. CDR3 sequence: CASSLTGTEAFF. The CDR3 DNA follows: TGTGCCAGCAGCTTAACAGGCACTGAAGCTTTCTTT.

The chain has TRBV7-8 and TRBJ2-7; possibly TRBD2 for D (5 bases). Germline V CDR1 and CDR2: SGHVS, FQNEAQ. This CDR3 contains 14 residues. V was trimmed by 1 base and J by 6 bases, leaving 13 bases between them. CDR3: CASSLEAHRGEQYV. Here the CDR3 DNA reads TGTGCCAGCAGCTTAGAAGCACACCGGGGCGAGCAGTACGTC.

The CDR3 nucleotides are TGTGCCAGCAGCCCCCGACTAGCCTTGTACCAAGAGACCCAGTACTTC. Residues: CASSPRLALYQETQYF. V and J are TRBV7-9 and TRBJ2-5, with TRBD2 identical over 7 bases. Unmatched junction bases numbered 9, after V lost 5 bases and J lost 0 bases. Germline V CDR1 and CDR2: SEHNR, FQNEAQ (reference sequence). This CDR3 is built from 16 residues.

The chain is built from TRBV7-2 and TRBJ2-1, with 11 bases aligning to TRBD2. Germline assignment: CDR1 SGHTA and CDR2 FQGNSA. With V trimmed by 5 bases and J by 8 bases, 14 bases remained unmatched. The CDR3 length is 17 residues. For the CDR3, the DNA is TGTGCCAGCAGCGCCGTTCTTTTAGCGGGGGGGCCTGATGAGCAGTTCTTC. This codes for CASSAVLLAGGPDEQFF. The variable domain in full, completed from reference TRBV7-2 and TRBJ2-1, reads GAGVSQSPSNKVTEKGKDVELRCDPISGHTALYWYRQSLGQGLEFLIYFQGNSAPDKSGLPSDRFSAERTGGSVSTLTIQRTQQEDSAVYLCASSAVLLAGGPDEQFFGPGTRLTVL.

The chain uses TRBV5-6 and TRBJ2-7; 8 nucleotides line up with TRBD1. The CDR3 is made up of 15 amino acids. After removal of 4 bases from V and 1 base from J, the junction contained 7 bases not matched to a gene. Germline lookup yields CDR1 SGHDT and CDR2 YYEEEE. CDR3 amino acids: CASSPPGQVSYEQYV. The CDR3 nucleotides are TGTGCCAGCAGCCCACCGGGACAGGTGTCCTACGAGCAGTACGTC.

The chain links TRBV6-6 to TRBJ1-1; D possibly corresponds to TRBD1 (5 bases). Looked up from germline, CDR1 is MNHNY and CDR2 is SVGAGI (reference sequence). V was pared by 7 bases and J by 1 base, with 13 bases between. CDR3 length: 14 residues. The CDR3 protein is CASTLTDTNTEAFF. Here the CDR3 DNA reads TGTGCCAGCACCTTGACAGATACGAACACTGAAGCTTTCTTT.

This clone was found a few times. J is TRBJ2-7 and V is TRBV18; unclear D gene. V lost 6 bases to trimming and J lost 4 bases, with 13 bases between them. This CDR3 contains 13 residues. Germline-derived CDR1 and CDR2 are KGHSH and LQKENI. The CDR3 reads CASSPGLFYEQYV. The CDR3 coding sequence is TGTGCCAGCTCCCCGGGTTTGTTTTACGAGCAGTACGTC.

The chain joins TRBV5-1 to TRBJ2-5; perhaps TRBD2 as D (6 bases). Trimming shortened V by 4 bases and J by 5 bases, and 15 bases separated the two germline ends. The CDR3 has 14 amino acids. Germline V gives CDR1 SGHRS, CDR2 YFSETQ. CDR3 nucleotides: TGCGCCAGCAGCGGAGGGACCGCATACGAGACCCAGTACTTC. Its protein product is CASSGGTAYETQYF.

This chain joins TRBV20-1 and TRBJ1-2, with no clear D. Trimming took 5 bases from V and 8 from J, leaving 12 bases between them. In germline, CDR1 is DFQATT, CDR2 SNEGSKA (reference sequence). The CDR3 covers 11 residues. The chain's CDR3 is CSADGGNGYTF. The CDR3, as DNA: TGCAGTGCTGATGGAGGGAACGGCTACACCTTC.

This chain joins TRBV7-2 and TRBJ2-5, with TRBD2 matching over 8 bases. Germline V gives CDR1 SGHTA, CDR2 FQGNSA. J gave up 4 bases and V 5 bases, and 6 bases lay outside the gene matches. CDR3 length: 14 amino acids. The CDR3 DNA reads as TGTGCCAGCAGCCCAGGGACTAGTACAGAGACCCAGTACTTC. It specifies CASSPGTSTETQYF.

V gene TRBV20-1 combines with J gene TRBJ1-1; no clear D. This CDR3 has 11 residues. Germline loops: CDR1 DFQATT, CDR2 SNEGSKA (reference sequence). With 6 bases removed from V and 10 bases from J, the gap between germline ends came to 15 bases. The CDR3 nucleotides are TGCAGTGCCACCCTCAGGCTGGCAGCTTTCTTT. It yields the protein CSATLRLAAFF.

V gene TRBV18 combines with J gene TRBJ2-2; D perhaps matches TRBD2 (6 bases). This CDR3 has 15 amino acids. Germline values: CDR1 KGHSH, CDR2 LQKENI. V lost 2 bases and J lost 7, with 14 bases in between. This CDR3 reads CASSPLPGTGGELFF. In DNA form, the CDR3 reads TGTGCCAGCTCACCATTACCAGGGACTGGCGGGGAGCTGTTTTTT. The whole variable domain, filled in from reference TRBV18 and TRBJ2-2, reads NAGVMQNPRHLVRRRGQEARLRCSPMKGHSHVYWYRQLPEEGLKFMVYLQKENIIDESGMPKERFSAEFPKEGPSILRIQQVVRGDSAAYFCASSPLPGTGGELFFGEGSRLTVL.

The count of this clone is one. V gene TRBV6-4 combines with J gene TRBJ2-3, with TRBD2 matching over 11 bases. V trimming: 0 bases; J trimming: 4 bases; junction bases outside the gene matches: 3. The CDR3 sequence is 16 residues long. CDR1 and CDR2 (germline): MRHNA, SNTAGT. CDR3 residues: CASSDSVAGGADTQYF. Written as DNA, the CDR3 is TGTGCCAGCAGTGACTCTGTAGCGGGGGGGGCAGATACGCAGTATTTT.

The sample holds one count of this clone. The rearrangement links TRBV5-1 to TRBJ2-7; 8 nucleotides agree with TRBD2. The CDR3 runs 15 residues. V was pared by 0 bases and J by 1 base, with 3 bases of the junction left unmatched. Germline assignment: CDR1 SGHRS and CDR2 YFSETQ. Written as DNA, the CDR3 is TGCGCCAGCAGCTTGGCCCGGGGGGGATCCTACGAGCAGTACGTC. Translated, it gives CASSLARGGSYEQYV.

V is TRBV5-1 and J is TRBJ2-6; unclear D gene. V was cut by 5 bases and J by 0 bases, with 15 bases left in between. CDR1 and CDR2 from the germline V gene are SGHRS and YFSETQ. The CDR3 totals 17 residues. Written as DNA, the CDR3 is TGCGCCAGCAGTTTAGTGACACCTCGCTCTGGGGCCAACGTCCTGACTTTC. It translates to CASSLVTPRSGANVLTF.

The rearrangement uses TRBV5-1 and TRBJ2-3; 11 nucleotides align to TRBD2. V was clipped by 0 bases and J by 8 bases; unmatched bases: 8. Germline assignment: CDR1 SGHRS and CDR2 YFSETQ. CDR3 length equals 16 residues. The CDR3 DNA reads as TGCGCCAGCAGCTTGGAGGCTAGCGGGAGGATAATTACGCAGTATTTT. It yields the protein CASSLEASGRIITQYF.

This clone was detected only a few times. This rearrangement joins TRBV10-1 to TRBJ1-1; D gene unclear. The CDR3 has 13 amino acids. Between the trimmed V and J ends, which lost 7 bases and 1 base, there was a span of 10 bases. Germline CDR1 and CDR2: WNHNN and SYGVQD (reference sequence). CDR3 sequence (DNA): TGCGCCAGCAAGAGGTTCCAGAACACTGAAGCTTTCTTT. This sequence encodes CASKRFQNTEAFF.

A single count supports this clone. The chain combines TRBV11-2 with TRBJ2-2; D perhaps matches TRBD1 (5 bases). The CDR3 is 16 residues long. Germline CDR1 SGHAT, CDR2 FQNNGV. The V end lost 1 base, the J end lost 0 bases, and 9 bases lay between the germline ends. CDR3 nucleotide sequence: TGTGCCAGCAGCTTAGGGGTGGGGCCGAACACCGGGGAGCTGTTTTTT. Translating gives CASSLGVGPNTGELFF.

The chain carries TRBV5-5 and TRBJ1-2; D is ambiguous. The germline V gene encodes CDR1 SGHKS and CDR2 YYEKEE (reference sequence). V was shortened by 0 bases and J by 4 bases, with 10 bases between the two germline ends. This CDR3 is built from 14 residues. The CDR3 region has the DNA TGTGCCAGCAGCTTGGGGTCGGGTCCCTATGGCTACACCTTC. Amino acids: CASSLGSGPYGYTF.

The rearrangement joins TRBV12-3 or TRBV12-4 to TRBJ1-4, with TRBD1 identical over 7 bases. V was pared by 8 bases and J by 8 bases, with 8 bases of the junction left unmatched. This CDR3 contains 13 residues. DNA of the CDR3: TGTGCCAGCGGGACAGTGGGTAGGGAAAAACTGTTTTTT. It is translated as CASGTVGREKLFF.

J is TRBJ2-7 and V is TRBV6-2 or TRBV6-3; 7 nucleotides match TRBD1. The V gene's germline CDR1 is MNHEY and CDR2 SVGEGT. The CDR3 length is 14 residues. Trimming at V came to 5 bases and at J to 0 bases, leaving 4 bases not matched to a gene. The CDR3 loop is CASSPTGSSYEQYV. CDR3 DNA sequence: TGTGCCAGCAGTCCGACAGGGAGCTCCTACGAGCAGTACGTC.

The chain combines TRBV15 with TRBJ2-5, with TRBD2 as a possible D gene (6 bases). The CDR3 has 15 amino acids. Deletions cut 5 bases from V and 3 bases from J, with 16 bases between. Looked up from germline, CDR1 is LNHNV and CDR2 is YYDKDF (reference sequence). DNA of the CDR3: TGTGCCACCAGCGCGCGGTGGGGGGTAAAAGAGACCCAGTACTTC. Its protein product is CATSARWGVKETQYF.

The V and J genes are TRBV4-2 and TRBJ1-3, with TRBD1 identical over 7 bases. The CDR3 runs to 18 residues. The V segment lost 3 bases and the J segment 1 base; nucleotides outside the gene matches: 12. CDR1 and CDR2 (germline): LGHNA, YNFKEQ. In DNA form, the CDR3 reads TGTGCCAGCAGCCACGAACCACAGGGGTTAGGATCTGGAAACACCATATATTTT. It is translated as CASSHEPQGLGSGNTIYF.

The V and J genes are TRBV6-2 or TRBV6-3 and TRBJ1-2; D call uncertain. The CDR3 has 20 amino acids. V was cut by 2 bases and J by 7 bases, with 32 bases left in between. The germline CDR1 and CDR2 sequences are MNHEY and SVGEGT. This CDR3 reads CASSYKGSTAVTSIGSGYTF. CDR3 DNA sequence: TGTGCCAGCAGTTACAAGGGATCCACAGCGGTCACAAGTATTGGAAGTGGCTACACCTTC.